This T cell receptor (beta chain) was documented in a study of blood T cell repertoires in COVID-19. Study-wide context: Samples came from the United States, Italy and Spain, spanning acute and convalescent COVID-19.

CDR1 is GTSNPN, CDR2 SVGIG, per germline (reference sequence). The junction had 2 bases not matched to a gene; V was cut back by 7 bases and J by 7 bases. This CDR3 spans 11 amino acids. The study drew participants aged about 18 to 89 years from 20 to 30 US areas. Individuals in the exposed group had encountered a COVID-19 case within 2 weeks preceding study entry. In the study's own analysis: Amplification of reference gene primers provided the estimated nucleated cell counts. Produced via immunoSEQ multiplex PCR; TCRdb's table is partial and in-frame only. D and trimming come from the DNA, and the V and J calls and clone size come from that table. The top ten clones hold 3% to 3.5% of a sample with about 200,000 clones, roughly 89% of them seen once.

The TCR was taken from a woman aged 25-40 years who had been exposed to COVID-19. The material sequenced was PBMCs or T cells enriched from blood (not recorded which). The rearrangement links TRBV30 to TRBJ1-2; 11 nucleotides match TRBD1. The CDR3 spells CAFGTGGGYTF. CDR3 DNA: TGTGCCTTCGGGACAGGGGGTGGCTACACCTTC.